Presented here are 27 T cell receptor beta chains from one specimen sequenced in a study of blood T cell repertoires in COVID-19. Clones were sequenced by immunoSEQ multiplex PCR, and TCRdb holds only the in-frame ones, with some missing. The sample holds roughly 72,000 clones, around 90% seen once. Sequenced: peripheral blood. The receptors derive from a human donor in a cohort sampled during active COVID-19.

The chain links TRBV4-1 to TRBJ2-3; TRBD2 aligns across 7 bases. V shed 0 bases and J 4 bases; nucleotides not matched to a gene: 4. The length of the CDR3 is 15 residues. Germline CDR1 is MGHRA and CDR2 is YSYEKL. This chain's CDR3 is CASSQDRGGPDTQYF. The CDR3 DNA follows: TGCGCCAGCAGCCAAGATCGGGGAGGGCCAGATACGCAGTATTTT.

The chain combines TRBV5-1 with TRBJ2-7; weak D call: TRBD2 (6 bases). This CDR3 region has 15 residues. Trimming removed 2 bases at V and 0 bases at J, with 12 bases between. Germline CDR1 is SGHRS and CDR2 is YFSETQ. CDR3 sequence: CASSFGGILSYEQYF. The CDR3 region has the DNA TGCGCCAGCAGCTTCGGCGGGATCCTCTCCTACGAGCAGTACTTC. Full variable domain (missing parts from reference TRBV5-1 and TRBJ2-7): KAGVTQTPRYLIKTRGQQVTLSCSPISGHRSVSWYQQTPGQGLQFLFEYFSETQRNKGNFPGRFSGRQFSNSRSEMNVSTLELGDSALYLCASSFGGILSYEQYFGPGTRLTVT.

V is TRBV6-5 and J is TRBJ1-1; D perhaps matches TRBD1 (6 bases). The CDR3 runs 13 residues. Germline V gives CDR1 MNHEY, CDR2 SVGAGI. Trimming pared 0 bases from V and 11 bases from J, leaving 13 bases between. CDR3 DNA sequence: TGTGCCAGCAGTTACTCGCCAGGGGCGGACGCTTTCTTT. Encoded protein: CASSYSPGADAFF.

The genes are TRBV25-1 and TRBJ1-4; TRBD1 agrees at 8 bases. Trimming removed 8 bases from V and 8 bases from J; junction bases left unmatched: 7. Germline CDR1 and CDR2: MGHDK and SYGVNS. The CDR3 is 13 amino acids. In nucleotides, the CDR3 is TGTGCCAGCTCCAACAGGGGGGTGGAAAAACTGTTTTTT. Translating it yields CASSNRGVEKLFF.

In DNA form, the CDR3 reads TGCGCCAGCAGCGGGGGATCAGGGGTAGGGTCACCCCTCCACTTT. The encoded protein is CASSGGSGVGSPLHF. The chain carries TRBV5-1 and TRBJ1-6, with D possibly being TRBD1 (6 bases). This CDR3 is 15 amino acids long. Trimming cost V 4 bases and J 10 bases, with 18 bases left between them. CDR1 is SGHRS, CDR2 YFSETQ, per germline.

J is TRBJ2-7 and V is TRBV6-5; TRBD1 matches 8 bases. In germline, CDR1 is MNHEY, CDR2 SVGAGI. The CDR3 totals 13 residues. V lost 5 bases to trimming and J lost 3 bases; unmatched junction nucleotides: 3. The CDR3 spells CASSQGALYEQYF. As DNA, the CDR3 is TGTGCCAGCAGTCAGGGGGCCCTCTACGAGCAGTACTTC.

This clone has just one count. The chain recombines TRBV29-1 with TRBJ1-1; 9 bases map to TRBD1. There are 11 residues in the CDR3. CDR1 is SQVTM and CDR2 is ANQGSEA in the germline V gene. The CDR3 DNA is TGCAACGCCGGGGACAGGGACAAAGCTTTCTTT. Translated: CNAGDRDKAFF.

This sequence joins TRBV23-1 and TRBJ1-3; no definite D call. TRBV23-1 carries the ORF label, with uncertain function. The CDR3 extends over 19 amino acids. V was trimmed by 4 bases and J by 4 bases, leaving 26 bases between them. CDR3 bases: TGCGCCAGCAGTCTCCCCCCCTTCCTCTCCGGCAGGTACGGAAACACCATATATTTT. It encodes CASSLPPFLSGRYGNTIYF.

This clone appeared once. This rearrangement joins TRBV7-2 to TRBJ2-5; a possible D gene is TRBD2 (7 bases). CDR3 length: 14 amino acids. V lost 8 bases and J 3 bases, leaving 16 bases between the germline ends. Germline assignment: CDR1 SGHTA and CDR2 FQGNSA. This CDR3 is CASGAWGGEETQYF. Written as DNA, the CDR3 is TGTGCCAGCGGGGCGTGGGGGGGCGAAGAGACCCAGTACTTC.

This chain links TRBV28 with TRBJ1-6; D is unresolved. The CDR3 runs 15 residues. Deletions cut 6 bases from V and 5 bases from J, with 14 bases between. The germline V gene has CDR1 MDHEN and CDR2 SYDVKM. The CDR3 loop is CASSPTDGNNSPLHF. CDR3 coding DNA: TGTGCCAGCAGCCCAACCGACGGGAATAATTCACCCCTCCACTTT.

V and J are TRBV27 and TRBJ2-6; 7 positions match TRBD1. Per germline, CDR1 MNHEY and CDR2 SMNVEV (reference sequence). V lost 2 bases and J lost 0; bases outside the gene matches: 4. This CDR3 comprises 17 residues. The CDR3 DNA is TGTGCCAGCAGTTTAGGGACAGTCTACTCTGGGGCCAACGTCCTGACTTTC. Amino acids: CASSLGTVYSGANVLTF.

In DNA, the CDR3 is TGTGCCAGCAGCCCGCTCGGGGGGAGCACAGATACGCAGTATTTT. Translating gives CASSPLGGSTDTQYF. The J gene is TRBJ2-3, the V gene TRBV7-6, with 7 bases aligning to TRBD2. There are 15 residues in the CDR3. Per germline, CDR1 SGHVS and CDR2 FNYEAQ. V shed 5 bases, J shed 0 bases, and the junction held 5 bases outside the gene matches.

This chain links TRBV7-7 with TRBJ2-5, with D possibly TRBD2 on 6 matching bases. Germline CDR1 and CDR2: SSHAT and FNYEAQ (reference sequence). There are 16 residues in the CDR3. V dropped 2 bases and J dropped 5 bases, with 18 bases sitting between them. The CDR3 coding sequence is TGTGCCAGCAGCTTATCAGAGGCTAGCGCGAAGGAGACCCAGTACTTC. It encodes CASSLSEASAKETQYF. Combining the CDR3 with reference TRBV7-7 and TRBJ2-5 gives the whole variable domain GAGVSQSPRYKVTKRGQDVTLRCDPISSHATLYWYQQALGQGPEFLTYFNYEAQPDKSGLPSDRFSAERPEGSISTLTIQRTEQRDSAMYRCASSLSEASAKETQYFGPGTRLLVL.

The J gene is TRBJ2-1, the V gene TRBV7-3; the D gene is possibly TRBD2 (6 bases). This CDR3 has 12 residues. CDR1 SGHTA and CDR2 FQGTGA come from the germline V gene. V lost 5 bases, J lost 10 bases, and 12 bases lay in between. This CDR3 reads CASSTIGGEQFF. The CDR3 nucleotides read TGTGCCAGCAGCACAATAGGAGGGGAGCAGTTCTTC.

The chain joins TRBV11-2 to TRBJ1-4; a possible D gene is TRBD1 (6 bases). CDR3 length equals 15 residues. In germline, CDR1 is SGHAT, CDR2 FQNNGV. Trimming pared 0 bases from V and 4 bases from J, leaving 9 bases between. The CDR3 is CASSLDQGRNEKLFF. DNA of the CDR3: TGTGCCAGCAGCTTAGATCAGGGGCGTAATGAAAAACTGTTTTTT.

The gene calls are TRBV27 and TRBJ1-1; tentative D call: TRBD1 (5 bases). The CDR3 loop spans 13 amino acids. The V end lost 5 bases, the J end lost 5 bases, and 12 bases lay between the germline ends. In germline, CDR1 is MNHEY, CDR2 SMNVEV (reference sequence). CDR3 loop: CASSKLGETEAFF. CDR3 coding DNA: TGTGCCAGCAGTAAGTTAGGGGAAACTGAAGCTTTCTTT.

The V gene is TRBV19, the J gene TRBJ2-2, with a weak D call TRBD1 (5 bases). The V end lost 4 bases, the J end lost 7 bases, and 13 bases lay between the germline ends. The CDR3 loop spans 14 amino acids. Germline CDR1 reads LNHDA; CDR2 reads SQIVND (reference sequence). The CDR3 protein is CASSSSTVVGELFF. CDR3 coding DNA: TGTGCCAGTAGTAGTTCGACAGTGGTCGGGGAGCTGTTTTTT.

This clone was seen once. The chain couples TRBV9 to TRBJ2-7; 12 bases fit TRBD1. Germline CDR1 is SGDLS and CDR2 is YYNGEE. Trimming cost V 4 bases and J 2 bases; bases outside gene matches: 4. The CDR3 sequence is 15 residues long. Written as DNA, the CDR3 is TGTGCCAGCAGCACCGGGACAGGGGGCCCCTACGAGCAGTACTTC. Translation gives CASSTGTGGPYEQYF.

This clone was recorded only once. V and J are TRBV12-1 and TRBJ2-1; TRBD2, as called in the table, went unchecked against the DNA. TRBV12-1 is labeled a pseudogene. This CDR3 has 14 residues. Here the CDR3 reads CASSSFRVTGSQFF. As DNA, the CDR3 is TGTGCCAGCAGCTCTTTTCGGGTGACCGGGTCCCAGTTCTTC.

The chain employs TRBV6-5 and TRBJ1-2, with 7 positions matching TRBD1. The CDR3 runs to 13 residues. Germline V gene lookup returns CDR1 MNHEY and CDR2 SVGAGI. Unmatched junction bases numbered 8, after V lost 5 bases and J lost 8 bases. As DNA, the CDR3 is TGTGCCAGCAGTCGGACAGGCGAGGTCGGCTACACCTTC. This codes for CASSRTGEVGYTF.

A single count supports this clone. This sequence joins TRBV19 and TRBJ1-3, with D tentatively TRBD1 (5 bases). V lost 5 bases to trimming and J lost 4 bases, with 18 bases between them. CDR1 LNHDA and CDR2 SQIVND come from the germline V gene (reference sequence). The CDR3 contains 16 residues. The CDR3 is CASSGRGGREGNTIYF. The CDR3 DNA reads as TGTGCCAGTAGTGGAAGGGGCGGCAGGGAAGGAAACACCATATATTTT.

The chain joins TRBV3-1 (or the pseudogene TRBV3-2) to TRBJ1-4, with D unresolved. Trimming stripped 3 bases from V and 4 bases from J, with 12 bases between. The CDR3 contains 15 residues. The germline V gene encodes CDR1 LGHDT and CDR2 YNNKEL (reference sequence). The CDR3 DNA is TGTGCCAGCAGCCACCCGGAGCTACTTAATGAAAAACTGTTTTTT. The encoded protein is CASSHPELLNEKLFF.

V usage is TRBV11-2 and J usage is TRBJ2-7, with a weak D call TRBD1 (6 bases). This CDR3 spans 14 amino acids. V was pared by 5 bases and J by 4 bases, with 15 bases between. The germline V gene encodes CDR1 SGHAT and CDR2 FQNNGV. In DNA form, the CDR3 reads TGTGCCAGCAGCGGCTTGGACAGCCTTTACGAGCAGTACTTC. Its protein product is CASSGLDSLYEQYF. The variable domain in full, completed from reference TRBV11-2 and TRBJ2-7, reads EAGVAQSPRYKIIEKRQSVAFWCNPISGHATLYWYQQILGQGPKLLIQFQNNGVVDDSQLPKDRFSAERLKGVDSTLKIQPAKLEDSAVYLCASSGLDSLYEQYFGPGTRLTVT.

CDR3 DNA: TGTGCCAGCAGTGAAAATAGGGGAAGGAACACTGAAGCTTTCTTT. This translates into CASSENRGRNTEAFF. The chain combines TRBV2 with TRBJ1-1; possible D gene TRBD1, 5 bases. Trimming removed 2 bases from V and 1 base from J, with 11 bases in between. Germline lookup yields CDR1 SNHLY and CDR2 FYNNEI. The CDR3 totals 15 residues.

V and J are TRBV28 and TRBJ1-2; unclear D gene. The germline V gene has CDR1 MDHEN and CDR2 SYDVKM. CDR3 size: 13 residues. Trimming cost V 6 bases and J 5 bases, with 13 bases left between them. Here the CDR3 DNA reads TGTGCCAGCAGGCCCGGGTTCTCGTATGGCTACACCTTC. Protein product: CASRPGFSYGYTF.

J is TRBJ1-4 and V is TRBV5-6; D gene ambiguous. This CDR3 is 12 amino acids long. Germline assignment: CDR1 SGHDT and CDR2 YYEEEE. The ends were cut back, 3 bases at V and 6 bases at J, with 6 bases in the middle. The CDR3 DNA reads as TGTGCCAGCAGCTGGGCTGATGAAAAACTGTTTTTT. Its protein product is CASSWADEKLFF.

This chain connects TRBV19 to TRBJ1-5; D call uncertain. The germline V gene has CDR1 LNHDA and CDR2 SQIVND (reference sequence). The CDR3 is 16 amino acids. The V end lost 0 bases, the J end lost 7 bases, and 16 bases lay between the germline ends. Here the CDR3 reads CASSIDLAASGQPQHF. CDR3 bases: TGTGCCAGTAGTATAGATCTCGCGGCCAGCGGGCAGCCCCAGCATTTT.